The present entry profiles one T cell receptor beta chain with its context. Ten or more counts support this clonotype. Its antigen is unknown. No base-level quality is on record; no much larger clone is a single base apart. The CDR1 and CDR2 encoded by the germline V gene are SGHTA and FQGTGA. Reading from cysteine to phenylalanine, the CDR3 counts 15 amino acids. Just the 45-base CDR3 DNA is kept, in frame starting at base 1. V is reduced by 5 bases and J by 8 bases, leaving a spacing of 19 bases between them. Reads for this sample came from an Illumina HiSeq 1500. TCRdb reran the public reads through fastp at Q25 and MiXCR, keeping productive beta chains. Merged by CDR3 protein, the rows form single entries marked with the most common genes and DNA. The sample table contains approximately 240,000 distinct CDR3 sequences; only one count was recorded for 10% to 15% of them. The ten most abundant clones make up approximately 1.6% of the sample.

The data were obtained in a study of T cell repertoires in cytomegalovirus infection (dated by TCRdb to between 2018 and 2021). At the level of the whole study: Because public TCR beta signatures pointed to carriage of CMV infection together with the matching HLA type, the HLA type of each donor mattered for the analysis. Study-level results and caveats: Carriers of CMV infection plus the relevant HLA type were discriminated by the cumulative frequency of public TCR beta family members in the study cohort and in an independent roughly 400-donor cohort. The ex vivo response was dominated by HLA-C-restricted CMV-specific TCR beta clonotypes, which also provided the single most frequent clonotype in two of eight donors.

The TCR was taken from a human donor in good health (CMV status not recorded). Some clones in this sample may be carry-over from other donors' samples. The chain is made from TRBV7-3 and TRBJ2-1, and perhaps TRBD2 as D gene, on 7 matching bases. Sequenced: PBMCs. In nucleotide form, the sequence is TGTGCCAGCAGCCAGCGGGATGGAGGGGGTTATGAGCAGTTCTTC. This yields the protein CASSQRDGGGYEQFF.